This TCR beta chain was obtained from a study of OX40 agonist ivuxolimab in advanced cancers. With regard to the full study: Ivuxolimab was a fully human IgG2 agonistic monoclonal antibody targeting the costimulatory receptor OX40 (CD134). Intravenous ivuxolimab was administered to patients every 2 weeks at six dose levels: 0.01, 0.1, 0.3, 1.5, 3 and 10 mg/kg. Of the roughly 54 dose-escalation patients, hepatocellular carcinoma was present in around 20, melanoma in approximately 15, renal cell carcinoma in 9 and head and neck cancer in 9. A male proportion of under 85% and a mean age of around 60 years, ranging from about 23 to 79, were recorded for the dose-escalation cohort. Prior anti-PD-1, anti-PD-L1 or anti-CTLA-4 therapy was permitted, and less than 45% of dose-escalation patients had received checkpoint inhibitors. Partial responses occurred in three dose-escalation patients, of whom one had hepatocellular carcinoma and two had cutaneous melanoma. Peripheral TCRbeta sequencing aimed to test whether ivuxolimab altered TCR sequence diversity and caused clonal T-cell expansion. The monotherapy dose-escalation portion (N ≈ 52 patients) of the phase I ivuxolimab trial is reported in the paper. Broader findings and caveats from the paper: Partial responders in the 0.1-3.0 mg/kg groups had among the lowest normalized peripheral clonal expansion, especially among CD8+ T cells. Clonal expansion of both CD4+ and CD8+ blood T cells was observed from baseline to week 6 at doses 0.1 to 3.0 mg/kg. Low levels of normalized T-cell clonal expansion were also seen in some nonresponding patients. After ivuxolimab, expanded clones were on average more numerous among CD8+ T cells than among CD4+ T cells. The antigen specificity of the clonally expanded peripheral T cells was not determined.

V lost 4 bases and J lost 3 bases, and the count of bases not matched to a germline gene is 7. The CDR3 sequence holds 15 residues, the cysteine and phenylalanine included. Only the CDR3 DNA is retained, 45 bases long and in frame from the first base. From the germline V gene (reference sequence), CDR1 is LNHDA and CDR2 is SQIVND. On this clone: Its antigen target is currently unknown. Base-call qualities are not available, and no considerably larger clone is one nucleotide away.

Genomic DNA was isolated from the sorted cells so that the TCRbeta CDR3 region could be sequenced. The immunoSEQ Assay was used for sequencing of TCRbeta CDR3 regions. In TCRdb, the immuneACCESS table is reduced to in-frame sequences with V and J assigned. These tables do not hold every clone; where another copy was compared, an unresolved V gene accounts for under half, and the others remain unexplained. The sample table holds 55,000 to 80,000 clones, of which over 75% were seen once. Jointly, the top ten make up 5.5% to 6% of the sample. The trial excluded patients who had a history of autoimmune disease or who were on systemic immunosuppression. Peripheral blood for TCR sequencing was collected from all dose cohorts at baseline, on cycle 4 day 1, and on cycle 7 day 1. Samples were obtained from an open-label, multicenter, first-in-human phase I dose-escalation trial of ivuxolimab. Adults with locally advanced or metastatic melanoma, renal cell, hepatocellular, or head and neck squamous cell carcinoma were enrolled in the trial. CD4+ and CD8+ T cells were sorted separately from peripheral blood before TCR sequencing.

The sequence came from an adult with an advanced solid tumor such as melanoma, head and neck, liver or kidney cancer. The sample was CD4+ or CD8+ T cells sorted from blood, taken in a trial of the OX40 agonist ivuxolimab. The rearrangement joined TRBV19 to TRBJ2-7; TRBD1 matches 9 bases in the middle. The nucleotides read TGTGCCAGTAGTAATGGGGGGACAGGGATCTACGAGCAGTACTTC. It translates to CASSNGGTGIYEQYF.